One T cell receptor beta chain is described in this entry. The target antigen is unknown. TCRdb re-derived calls from the RT-PCR reads in MiXCR, one entry per CDR3 protein. The sample records over 150,000 distinct CDR3 sequences, about 10% being singletons. This sample is part of a study of response to subunit inactivated influenza vaccine. Regarding the study as a whole: Each seasonal flu vaccination may recruit only limited new T cells, authors suggested.

V shed 4 bases and J shed 2 bases, with 12 bases lying between them. The CDR3 is 15 amino acids. Germline CDR1 is SEHNR and CDR2 is FQNEAQ (reference sequence). The sample here was CD8+ T cells sorted from PBMCs, taken about 24 months after vaccination. The TCR comes from a man aged 50 to 69 who received an inactivated influenza vaccine. The chain joins TRBV7-9 to TRBJ2-1; either TRBD1 or TRBD2 may supply D (5 bases each). Written as DNA, the CDR3 is TGTGCCAGCAGCTGGGACGGAGATCCCTACAATGAGCAGTTCTTC. It yields the protein CASSWDGDPYNEQFF. The variable domain in full, completed from reference TRBV7-9 and TRBJ2-1, reads DTGVSQNPRHKITKRGQNVTFRCDPISEHNRLYWYRQTLGQGPEFLTYFQNEAQLEKSRLLSDRFSAERPKGSFSTLEIQRTEQGDSAMYLCASSWDGDPYNEQFFGPGTRLTVL.